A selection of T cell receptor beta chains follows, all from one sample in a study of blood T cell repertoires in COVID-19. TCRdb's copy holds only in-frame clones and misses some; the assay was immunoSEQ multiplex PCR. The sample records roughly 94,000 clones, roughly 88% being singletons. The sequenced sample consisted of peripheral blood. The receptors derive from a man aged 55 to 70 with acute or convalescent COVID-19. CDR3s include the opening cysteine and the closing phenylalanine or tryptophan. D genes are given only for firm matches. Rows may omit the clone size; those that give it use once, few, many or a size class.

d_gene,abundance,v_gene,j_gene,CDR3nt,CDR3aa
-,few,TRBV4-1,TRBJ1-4,TGCGCCAGCAGCCAACCGGGGTCAACTAATGAAAAACTGTTTTTT,CASSQPGSTNEKLFF
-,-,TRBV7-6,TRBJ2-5,TGTGCCAGCAGCTTAAGTGAACCCAGGGTAGAGACCCAGTACTTC,CASSLSEPRVETQYF
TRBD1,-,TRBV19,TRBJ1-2,TGTGCCAGTAGTATCCACCTCGGGACAGGGATCTATGGCTACACCTTC,CASSIHLGTGIYGYTF
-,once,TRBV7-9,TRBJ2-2,TGTGCCAGCAGCGCTACAGGATTCACCGGGGAGCTGTTTTTT,CASSATGFTGELFF
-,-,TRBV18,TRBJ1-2,TGTGCCAGCTCACCTGACGGCGGCTATGGCTACACCTTC,CASSPDGGYGYTF
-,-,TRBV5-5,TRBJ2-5,TGTGCCAGCAGCACTGACAGCCAAGAGACCCAGTACTTC,CASSTDSQETQYF
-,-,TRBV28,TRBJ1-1,TGTGCCAGCAGTTTAATGTCCCCAACTGAAGCTTTCTTT,CASSLMSPTEAFF
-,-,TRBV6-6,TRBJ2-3,TGTGCCAGCAGCACACAGGGAGATACGCAGTATTTT,CASSTQGDTQYF
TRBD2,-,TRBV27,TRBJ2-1,TGTGCCAGCAGGAGACTAGCGGGGGGCCTCAATGAGCAGTTCTTC,CASRRLAGGLNEQFF
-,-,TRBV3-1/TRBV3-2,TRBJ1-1,TGTGCCAGCAGCCAGGGGAGGGGGGGAGACACTGAAGCTTTCTTT,CASSQGRGGDTEAFF
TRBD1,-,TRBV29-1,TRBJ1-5,TGCAGCGGTGGACAGGGCCCCAATCAGCCCCAGCATTTT,CSGGQGPNQPQHF
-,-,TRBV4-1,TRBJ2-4,TGCGCCAGCAGCCAAGGAAGGGGAGGTGACATTCAGTACTTC,CASSQGRGGDIQYF
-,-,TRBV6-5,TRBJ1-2,TGTGCCAGCAGGAGGGGGAATGGCTACACCTTC,CASRRGNGYTF
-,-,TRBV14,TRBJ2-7,TGTGCCAGCAGCCAGTCCAGGGATCACTTTTCCTACGAGCAGTACTTC,CASSQSRDHFSYEQYF
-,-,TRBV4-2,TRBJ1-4,TGTGCCAGCAGCCAAGAGGGACAAGGCGATGAAAAACTGTTTTTT,CASSQEGQGDEKLFF
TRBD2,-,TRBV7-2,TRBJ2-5,TGTGCCAGCAGCTTACGGGGGGAGTCTACCGGGGAGACCCAGTACTTC,CASSLRGESTGETQYF
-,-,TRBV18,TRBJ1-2,TGTGCCAGCTCACCACTTCAGGTCCGCCAGGATACTAACTATGGCTACACCTTC,CASSPLQVRQDTNYGYTF
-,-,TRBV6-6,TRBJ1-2,TGTGCCAGCAGTCAAAAAATGGAAGGGACACCAAGTTATGGCTACACCTTC,CASSQKMEGTPSYGYTF
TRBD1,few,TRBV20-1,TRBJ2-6,TGCAGTGCTAGTATCGCACAGGGGGAGAGGCCTGGGGCCAACGTCCTGACTTTC,CSASIAQGERPGANVLTF
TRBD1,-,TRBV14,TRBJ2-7,TGTGCCAGCAGCCGGAGACAGGGGACAACCCTGGGCTACGAGCAGTACTTC,CASSRRQGTTLGYEQYF
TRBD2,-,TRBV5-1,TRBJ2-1,TGCGCCAGCAGCTGGGTGACTAGCGGCTCCTACAATGAGCAGTTCTTC,CASSWVTSGSYNEQFF
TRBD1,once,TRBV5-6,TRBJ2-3,TGTGCCAGCAGCCCAGGGGGCCTAAGGACAGATACGCAGTATTTT,CASSPGGLRTDTQYF
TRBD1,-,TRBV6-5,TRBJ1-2,TGTGCCAGCAGTCTGTCCGGGACAGGCTCATATGGCTACACCTTC,CASSLSGTGSYGYTF
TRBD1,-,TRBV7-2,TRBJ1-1,TGTGCCAGCACCTTGGGCCCGGGACAGAAAAACACTGAAGCTTTCTTT,CASTLGPGQKNTEAFF
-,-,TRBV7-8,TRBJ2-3,TGTGCCAGCAGGTCCACTTGGGGGGGCACAGATACGCAGTATTTT,CASRSTWGGTDTQYF
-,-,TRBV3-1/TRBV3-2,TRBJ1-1,TGTGCCAGCAGCCAACAGGGTAGCACTGAAGCTTTCTTT,CASSQQGSTEAFF
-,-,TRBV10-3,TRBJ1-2,TGTGCCATCAGTGAGTCAGGGGGTGGGATTGCTGGCTACACCTTC,CAISESGGGIAGYTF
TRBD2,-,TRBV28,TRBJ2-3,TGTGCCAGCATTAGCGGGGGGAATACGCAGTATTTT,CASISGGNTQYF
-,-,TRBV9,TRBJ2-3,TGTGCCAGCAGCGTTGAAGGCGGGCCCACAGATACGCAGTATTTT,CASSVEGGPTDTQYF
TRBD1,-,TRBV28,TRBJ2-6,TGTGCCACCTCGAGGACAGGGGGAACTGGGGCCAACGTCCTGACTTTC,CATSRTGGTGANVLTF
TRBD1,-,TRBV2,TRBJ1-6,TGTGCCAGTGGAGACAGGGCAAATTCACCCCTCCACTTT,CASGDRANSPLHF
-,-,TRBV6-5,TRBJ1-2,TGTGCCATACCCAGTACTAGGGGCTACACCTTC,CAIPSTRGYTF
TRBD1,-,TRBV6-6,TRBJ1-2,TGTGCCAGCAGTTCACTGGGACAGATAAACGGCTACACCTTC,CASSSLGQINGYTF
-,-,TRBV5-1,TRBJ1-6,TGCGCCAGCAGCTCGGACAGCTATAATTCACCCCTCCACTTT,CASSSDSYNSPLHF
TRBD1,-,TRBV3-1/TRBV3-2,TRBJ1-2,TGTGCCAGCAGCCATCGTACAGGGGACGGCTACACCTTC,CASSHRTGDGYTF
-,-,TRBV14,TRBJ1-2,TGTGCCAGCAGCCTAAGGAACAGTCATAACTATGGCTACACCTTC,CASSLRNSHNYGYTF
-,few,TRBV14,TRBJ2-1,TGTGCCAGCAGCTCAATGCGGATAAATGAGCAGTTCTTC,CASSSMRINEQFF
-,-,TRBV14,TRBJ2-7,TGTGCCAGCAGCCCACTAGGGTCGTTCTACGAGCAGTACTTC,CASSPLGSFYEQYF
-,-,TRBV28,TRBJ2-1,TGTGCCAGCAGTCCCCCTGGCGGCGTGTCCTACAATGAGCAGTTCTTC,CASSPPGGVSYNEQFF
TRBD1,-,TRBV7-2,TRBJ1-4,TGTGCCAGCAGCACCCGGACAGGGTCGTATGAAAAACTGTTTTTT,CASSTRTGSYEKLFF
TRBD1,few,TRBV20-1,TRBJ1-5,TGCAGTGCTAGTGTGGGACAGGGGAGTCAGCCCCAGCATTTT,CSASVGQGSQPQHF
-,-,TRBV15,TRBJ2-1,TGTGCCACCAGCAGAGATCGGGGGATTGTCAATGAGCAGTTCTTC,CATSRDRGIVNEQFF
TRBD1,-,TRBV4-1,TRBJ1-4,TGCGCCAGCAGCCCCTCCCGGGCAGGGGGTGAAAAACTGTTTTTT,CASSPSRAGGEKLFF
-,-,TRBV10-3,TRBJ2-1,TGTGCCATCAGTGAAAGAAATCAAGAGGCCAATGAGCAGTTCTTC,CAISERNQEANEQFF
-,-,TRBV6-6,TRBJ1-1,TGTGCCAGCAGCTCAAACTGGAACACTGAAGCTTTCTTT,CASSSNWNTEAFF
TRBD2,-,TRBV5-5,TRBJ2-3,TGTGCCAGCAGCTTGTTGACGGGGGGAAGCACAGATACGCAGTATTTT,CASSLLTGGSTDTQYF
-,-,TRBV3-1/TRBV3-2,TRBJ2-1,TGTGCCAGCAGCCAAGACCAGGGAAGCTACAATGAGCAGTTCTTC,CASSQDQGSYNEQFF
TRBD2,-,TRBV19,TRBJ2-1,TGTGCCAGTAGTACCCAGGGAGTAGCGGGGTACAATGAGCAGTTCTTC,CASSTQGVAGYNEQFF
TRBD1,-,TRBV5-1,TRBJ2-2,TGCGCCAGCAGCTCCGGACAGGGGGCAACCGGGGAGCTGTTTTTT,CASSSGQGATGELFF
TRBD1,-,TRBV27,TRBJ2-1,TGTGCCAGCAGTTCCCGACAGGGGGACTACAATGAGCAGTTCTTC,CASSSRQGDYNEQFF
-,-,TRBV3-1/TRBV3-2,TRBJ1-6,TGTGCCAGCAGCCAGCTTCCGGGACAAGGGGCATTCGGTTCACCCCTCCACTTT,CASSQLPGQGAFGSPLHF
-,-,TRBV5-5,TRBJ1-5,TGTGCCAGCAGCGCGGGGGGCAGGGATCAGCCCCAGCATTTT,CASSAGGRDQPQHF
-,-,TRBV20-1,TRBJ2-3,TGCACCCCCGGGAATACGCAGTATTTT,CTPGNTQYF
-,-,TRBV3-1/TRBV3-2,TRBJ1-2,TGTGCCAGCAGCCCGGGGCCCGGGGAGGCCCCCTACTATGGCTACACCTTC,CASSPGPGEAPYYGYTF